At least ten counts were recorded for the clone carrying this T cell receptor (beta chain). The antigen is not known. This CDR3 contains 13 residues. Germline values: CDR1 SQVTM, CDR2 ANQGSEA. V was trimmed by 5 bases and J by 1 base, leaving 11 bases between them. TCRdb recomputed calls from the RT-PCR reads with MiXCR, one row per CDR3 protein. Among 280,000 or so distinct CDR3 sequences listed, 21% were seen once. This sample was included in a study of response to subunit inactivated influenza vaccine. Study conclusions and caveats: There was a suggestion from the authors that each seasonal influenza vaccination recruits few new T cells.

The material was PBMCs from blood, obtained 21 months after vaccination. The sequence derives from a man between 50 and 70 years old who received an inactivated influenza vaccine. The rearrangement joins TRBV29-1 to TRBJ1-1, with D hard to call. The CDR3 spells CSVLSTWNTEAFF. The CDR3 DNA sequence: TGCAGCGTTCTCTCTACTTGGAACACTGAAGCTTTCTTT.